These 5 T cell receptor beta chains share one sample of origin, sequenced in a study of human T cells and chemical hapten exposure. TCRdb used MiXCR to reprocess the RACE reads, holding one entry per CDR3 protein. The sample holds 80,000 to 95,000 distinct CDR3 sequences, 9.5% to 11% seen once. Time point defined: patch test 2, 6 weeks after DPC sensitization. The treatment here: therapeutic diphenylcyclopropenone sensitization with weekly scalp DPC. Specimen: whole blood, collected in connection with sensitization to the hapten diphenylcyclopropenone (DPC). These receptors were collected from a man aged 40-55 years with alopecia areata. Some clones in this sample may be carry-over from other donors' samples.

The chain is built from TRBV7-3 and TRBJ2-3; the match to TRBD2 covers 11 bases. CDR3 length: 16 amino acids. The junction had 8 bases not matched to a gene; V was cut back by 5 bases and J by 4 bases. Per the germline V gene, CDR1 is SGHTA and CDR2 is FQGTGA. CDR3 in amino acids: CASSPIAGGPPDTQYF. CDR3 DNA sequence: TGTGCCAGCAGCCCAATAGCGGGAGGGCCCCCAGATACGCAGTATTTT.

The chain carries TRBV29-1 and TRBJ2-7; D is tentatively TRBD1 or TRBD2 (5 bases each). The V end was cut by 4 bases, the J end by 3 bases, with 16 bases between. In germline, CDR1 is SQVTM, CDR2 ANQGSEA. The CDR3 spans 14 residues. The DNA for the CDR3 is TGCAGCGTTGTGGACACTAGTCGGAGCTACGAGCAGTACTTC. This translates into CSVVDTSRSYEQYF.

The chain carries TRBV6-5 and TRBJ2-7, with D perhaps matching TRBD2 (6 bases). Germline loops: CDR1 MNHEY, CDR2 SVGAGI. Trimming took off 2 bases at V and 2 bases at J, with 16 bases between the two ends. CDR3 size: 16 residues. CDR3 sequence: CASSYRQFGGTYEQYF. CDR3 DNA: TGTGCCAGCAGTTACCGCCAATTCGGGGGAACCTACGAGCAGTACTTC.

This clonotype was seen a few times. The chain combines TRBV9 with TRBJ2-4; the D call may be TRBD1 or TRBD2 (5 bases each). Trimming took off 0 bases at V and 11 bases at J, with 12 bases between the two ends. CDR1 and CDR2 (germline): SGDLS, YYNGEE. This CDR3 has 13 amino acids. In DNA, the CDR3 is TGTGCCAGCAGCGTAGATGAGGGGCGGGTTCAGTACTTC. Translated: CASSVDEGRVQYF.

The CDR3 here is CASSLAVDRGEQYF. The CDR3 nucleotides read TGTGCCAGCAGCTTAGCAGTGGACAGGGGCGAGCAGTACTTC. The genes are TRBV7-8 and TRBJ2-7; TRBD1 aligns across 9 bases. The CDR3 extends over 14 amino acids. Germline V gene lookup returns CDR1 SGHVS and CDR2 FQNEAQ. Trimming cost V 0 bases and J 6 bases; bases outside gene matches: 3.